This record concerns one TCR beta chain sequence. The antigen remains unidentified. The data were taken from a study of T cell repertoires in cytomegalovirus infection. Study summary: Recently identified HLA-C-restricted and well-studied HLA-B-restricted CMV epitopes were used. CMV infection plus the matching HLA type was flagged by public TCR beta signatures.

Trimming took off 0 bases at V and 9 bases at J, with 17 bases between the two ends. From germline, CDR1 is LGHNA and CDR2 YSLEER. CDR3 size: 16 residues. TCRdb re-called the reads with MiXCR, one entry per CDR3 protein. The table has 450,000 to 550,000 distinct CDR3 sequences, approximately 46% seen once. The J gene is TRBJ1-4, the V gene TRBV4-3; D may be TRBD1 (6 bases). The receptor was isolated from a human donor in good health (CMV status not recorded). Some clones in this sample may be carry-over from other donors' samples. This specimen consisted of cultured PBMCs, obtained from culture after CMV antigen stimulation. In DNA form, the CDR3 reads TGCGCCAGCAGCCAAGATTCGGGGGGCGGGGTTCAAAAACTGTTTTTT. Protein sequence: CASSQDSGGGVQKLFF.